The rows below give T cell receptor beta chains drawn from one sample of a study of blood T cell repertoires in COVID-19. Sequenced by immunoSEQ multiplex PCR; TCRdb stores in-frame clones only, minus some. Of roughly 200,000 clones listed, approximately 91% were seen once; the top ten hold about 6.8%. The specimen sequenced was peripheral blood. The receptor source for this set is a woman in her forties who had recovered from COVID-19. CDR3s include the opening cysteine and the closing phenylalanine or tryptophan. The order of the fields is J gene, clone size, V gene, CDR3 protein. Clone size is not always given. Where it is, it says once, few, many or a class for expanded clones.

>TRBJ2-7|.|TRBV7-8
CASSLRQTPYEQYF
>TRBJ2-7|.|TRBV9
CASNPGPPGVSYEQYF
>TRBJ1-3|.|TRBV28
CASSPGTGAGNTIYF
>TRBJ2-1|once|TRBV30
CAWTFYRNEQFF
>TRBJ2-1|.|TRBV4-2
CASSPQARDRVAYNEQFF
>TRBJ2-7|.|TRBV9
CASSPLASSYEQYF
>TRBJ1-2|once|TRBV10-3
CAISGYSDYGYTF
>TRBJ2-7|.|TRBV30
CAWSGASREQYF
>TRBJ2-5|.|TRBV27
CASSLTGYPGETQYF
>TRBJ2-1|.|TRBV5-4
CASSLKGPAYNEQFF
>TRBJ2-7|.|TRBV6-2/TRBV6-3
CASSSPGLAEGGYEQYF
>TRBJ2-1|.|TRBV29-1
CSHSGTGGGNEQFF
>TRBJ1-3|.|TRBV7-2
CASSLEASSSGNTIYF
>TRBJ2-7|.|TRBV6-1
CASSETGYEQYF
>TRBJ2-4|.|TRBV20-1
CSASPGGSMNIQYF
>TRBJ2-2|.|TRBV27
CASSFSPRTVATGELFF
>TRBJ2-1|.|TRBV30
CAWTSGTSSYNEQFF
>TRBJ1-1|.|TRBV15
CATSRGTASRNTEAFF
>TRBJ2-7|.|TRBV4-3
CASSQDSSISAYEQYF
>TRBJ1-1|.|TRBV19
CASTPAGGWGTEAFF
>TRBJ2-1|.|TRBV15
CATSRVMEHEQFF
>TRBJ1-1|once|TRBV4-3
CASSQDQGSNTEAFF
>TRBJ1-1|.|TRBV7-9
CASSWDRVGTEAFF
>TRBJ2-7|.|TRBV3-1/TRBV3-2
CASSSGQGSMYEQYF
>TRBJ1-1|once|TRBV28
CASILSLQGRAFF
>TRBJ2-3|.|TRBV2
CASSEGATGSTDTQYF
>TRBJ2-7|.|TRBV5-1
CASSLDAGGPQEQYF